These 26 T cell receptor beta chains came from one sample sequenced in a study of shared clonotypes between healthy human individuals. Sequencing was performed with immunoSEQ multiplex PCR; in TCRdb, only in-frame clones are kept and a portion is missing. The sample has about 2.5 million clones; around 93% are singletons. The material sequenced was naive CD4+ T cells from PBMCs. Subset indicated: CD45RA+ positively selected. The receptors stem from a man younger than 35 in good health. Some clones in this sample may be carry-over from other donors' samples.

The V gene is TRBV5-1, the J gene TRBJ2-1; D remains ambiguous. Germline lookup yields CDR1 SGHRS and CDR2 YFSETQ. The V and J ends lost 4 bases and 0 bases respectively, with 17 bases between them. The CDR3 contains 17 residues. Here the CDR3 DNA reads TGCGCCAGCAGCACAATCACGTCTCCAGGCTCCTACAATGAGCAGTTCTTC. The encoded protein is CASSTITSPGSYNEQFF.

The genes are TRBV15 and TRBJ2-5; D unresolved. Germline V gene sequence: CDR1 LNHNV, CDR2 YYDKDF (reference sequence). V was shortened by 1 base and J by 1 base, with 7 bases between the two germline ends. The CDR3 has 14 residues. CDR3 sequence: CATSRGRFQETQYF. The CDR3 DNA reads as TGTGCCACCAGCAGAGGTCGGTTCCAAGAGACCCAGTACTTC.

This clone was counted a single time. The sample contains more than one DNA sequence encoding this CDR3. This chain links TRBV7-3 with TRBJ2-1, with 7 bases that match TRBD1. V lost 0 bases and J lost 4; bases outside the gene matches: 3. Germline V gene sequence: CDR1 SGHTA, CDR2 FQGTGA. The CDR3 loop spans 15 amino acids. The CDR3 nucleotides are TGTGCCAGCAGCTTAACAGGGGGCTTGTACAATGAGCAGTTCTTC. It is translated as CASSLTGGLYNEQFF. Full variable domain (rest looked up from reference TRBV7-3 and TRBJ2-1): GAGVSQTPSNKVTEKGKYVELRCDPISGHTALYWYRQSLGQGPEFLIYFQGTGAADDSGLPNDRFFAVRPEGSVSTLKIQRTERGDSAVYLCASSLTGGLYNEQFFGPGTRLTVL.

The gene calls are TRBV6-1 and TRBJ2-4; D is perhaps TRBD1 (7 bases). The length of the CDR3 is 13 residues. V lost 5 bases and J 8 bases, leaving 13 bases between the germline ends. Germline CDR1 is MNHNS and CDR2 is SASEGT. CDR3 sequence: CASSQSGGHIQYF. The DNA for the CDR3 is TGTGCCAGCAGTCAATCAGGGGGGCACATTCAGTACTTC.

The table lists this clone with a count of one. The rearrangement joins TRBV11-3 to TRBJ2-3, with 10 bases matching TRBD2. The ends lost 4 bases at V and 6 bases at J; junction bases unmatched: 10. The CDR3 is made up of 16 amino acids. Germline assignment: CDR1 SGHNT and CDR2 YENEEA. The CDR3: CASSSLSGRVPDTQYF. DNA for the CDR3: TGTGCCAGCAGCTCCTTAAGCGGGAGGGTCCCCGATACGCAGTATTTT.

This clone was detected once. This rearrangement joins TRBV18 to TRBJ1-1; D is unclear. V lost 6 bases to trimming and J lost 10 bases, with 12 bases between them. This CDR3 is 11 amino acids long. Germline assignment: CDR1 KGHSH and CDR2 LQKENI. The CDR3 protein is CASSRQEGAFF. The CDR3 nucleotides read TGTGCCAGCTCTAGGCAAGAGGGAGCTTTCTTT.

This clone was seen only once. The chain links TRBV29-1 to TRBJ2-1, with 8 positions matching TRBD2. Germline V gene lookup returns CDR1 SQVTM and CDR2 ANQGSEA. This CDR3 has 16 residues. The ends lost 6 bases at V and 3 bases at J; junction bases unmatched: 13. In nucleotides, the CDR3 is TGCAGCGTAGCTTGGACTAGCTACCGCTTCTACAATGAGCAGTTCTTC. Protein sequence: CSVAWTSYRFYNEQFF.

The CDR3 coding sequence is TGTGCCAGTACCCGACCCGGCTCCTACGAGCAGTACTTC. This gives the protein CASTRPGSYEQYF. This chain links TRBV19 with TRBJ2-7; D is undetermined. V lost 7 bases and J 0 bases, leaving 10 bases between the germline ends. The CDR3 is 13 residues long. Germline V gene sequence: CDR1 LNHDA, CDR2 SQIVND (reference sequence).

The V gene is TRBV13, the J gene TRBJ1-2, with D unresolved. CDR3 length equals 11 residues. Trimming removed 10 bases at V and 4 bases at J, with 10 bases between. Germline CDR1 and CDR2: PRHDT and FYEKMQ (reference sequence). CDR3: CAIPGVYGYTF. In DNA, the CDR3 is TGTGCCATCCCTGGGGTCTATGGCTACACCTTC.

The CDR3 sequence is CAISALAGNEQFF. CDR3 coding DNA: TGTGCCATCAGTGCACTAGCGGGGAATGAGCAGTTCTTC. J is TRBJ2-1 and V is TRBV10-3, with 10 positions matching TRBD2. V shed 4 bases and J 7 bases; nucleotides not matched to a gene: 1. Germline V CDR1 and CDR2: ENHRY, SYGVKD. This CDR3 has 13 residues.

The chain combines TRBV28 with TRBJ2-7; 7 nucleotides match TRBD2. The germline CDR1 and CDR2 sequences are MDHEN and SYDVKM. The CDR3 totals 15 residues. V shed 6 bases, J shed 2 bases, and the junction held 10 bases outside the gene matches. The CDR3 region is CASSPTGRLTYEQYF. The CDR3 nucleotides read TGTGCCAGCAGCCCGACCGGGAGGCTGACCTACGAGCAGTACTTC.

The chain has TRBV27 and TRBJ2-5; D gene uncertain. This CDR3 spans 14 amino acids. The germline V gene encodes CDR1 MNHEY and CDR2 SMNVEV (reference sequence). V gave up 3 bases and J gave up 5 bases, with 13 bases separating them. CDR3 sequence (DNA): TGTGCCAGCAGTTTCCAAGGTAGTCTGGAGACCCAGTACTTC. Protein: CASSFQGSLETQYF.

V and J are TRBV18 and TRBJ2-7; 8 nucleotides match TRBD1. V trimming: 3 bases; J trimming: 4 bases; junction bases outside the gene matches: 5. The CDR3 runs to 14 residues. Germline assignment: CDR1 KGHSH and CDR2 LQKENI. The CDR3 nucleotides read TGTGCCAGCTCACCCAGGGGGCTGCCGTACGAGCAGTACTTC. It specifies CASSPRGLPYEQYF. The full variable domain, in which reference TRBV18 and TRBJ2-7 provide the parts outside the CDR3, is NAGVMQNPRHLVRRRGQEARLRCSPMKGHSHVYWYRQLPEEGLKFMVYLQKENIIDESGMPKERFSAEFPKEGPSILRIQQVVRGDSAAYFCASSPRGLPYEQYFGPGTRLTVT.

This clone was detected a few times. The genes are TRBV10-3 and TRBJ1-4, with D perhaps TRBD1 (5 bases). There are 13 residues in the CDR3. Germline lookup yields CDR1 ENHRY and CDR2 SYGVKD. The V gene lost 3 bases and the J gene lost 8 bases, with 10 bases spanning the gap. The CDR3 DNA follows: TGTGCCATCAGTGAAAGGCAGGGAGAAAAACTGTTTTTT. This translates into CAISERQGEKLFF.

V usage is TRBV6-6 and J usage is TRBJ1-2; 8 bases agree with TRBD1. The junction had 4 bases not matched to a gene; V was cut back by 2 bases and J by 5 bases. Per germline, CDR1 MNHNY and CDR2 SVGAGI (reference sequence). CDR3 length equals 14 residues. The CDR3 reads CASSYGDRQYGYTF. CDR3 bases: TGTGCCAGCAGTTACGGGGACAGGCAATATGGCTACACCTTC.

As to this clone: Other nucleotide sequences from this sample produce the same CDR3. The V and J genes are TRBV7-9 and TRBJ1-4; the D is unclear. Per germline, CDR1 SEHNR and CDR2 FQNEAQ (reference sequence). V dropped 1 base and J dropped 4 bases, with 7 bases sitting between them. The CDR3 is made up of 14 amino acids. CDR3 amino acids: CASSLGTDNEKLFF. The DNA of the CDR3 is TGTGCCAGCAGCTTAGGGACGGATAATGAAAAACTGTTTTTT.

V and J are TRBV28 and TRBJ2-6; perhaps TRBD1 as D (7 bases). Germline lookup yields CDR1 MDHEN and CDR2 SYDVKM. The V and J ends lost 4 bases and 0 bases respectively, with 13 bases between them. This CDR3 has 17 amino acids. DNA of the CDR3: TGTGCCAGCAGTTCCCCAGGGGGGAACTCTGGGGCCAACGTCCTGACTTTC. Encoded protein: CASSSPGGNSGANVLTF.

About this clone: The identical CDR3 is also encoded by other nucleotide sequences in the sample. J is TRBJ2-7 and V is TRBV28, with 7 positions matching TRBD2. The germline V gene encodes CDR1 MDHEN and CDR2 SYDVKM. This CDR3 comprises 13 residues. Unmatched junction bases numbered 2, after V lost 3 bases and J lost 3 bases. The CDR3 DNA is TGTGCCAGCAGTTTGGGGGGGTTCTACGAGCAGTACTTC. Translated: CASSLGGFYEQYF.

The gene calls are TRBV29-1 and TRBJ1-2; D is undetermined. The V gene lost 0 bases and the J gene lost 5 bases, with 10 bases spanning the gap. This CDR3 has 13 amino acids. CDR1 and CDR2 (germline): SQVTM, ANQGSEA. The CDR3 region is CSVEDWRIYGYTF. For the CDR3, the DNA is TGCAGCGTTGAAGACTGGCGGATATATGGCTACACCTTC.

This clone was counted a few times. The J gene is TRBJ1-5, the V gene TRBV5-1, with 7 nucleotides matching TRBD1. The V and J ends lost 1 base and 4 bases, in that order; junction bases with no gene match: 8. This CDR3 contains 16 residues. Germline lookup yields CDR1 SGHRS and CDR2 YFSETQ. The DNA of the CDR3 is TGCGCCAGCAGCTTGACAATGACAGGGAAAAATCAGCCCCAGCATTTT. It encodes CASSLTMTGKNQPQHF.

The rearrangement joins TRBV28 to TRBJ2-7; D is uncertain. The CDR3 contains 14 residues. V was trimmed by 5 bases and J by 3 bases, leaving 14 bases between them. The germline gives CDR1 MDHEN, CDR2 SYDVKM. The CDR3 region has the DNA TGTGCCAGCAGTCAAACCGGGCTCAACTACGAGCAGTACTTC. Protein: CASSQTGLNYEQYF.

The V call is TRBV2, the J call TRBJ2-7, with D possibly TRBD1 on 6 matching bases. V was cut by 8 bases and J by 6 bases, with 17 bases left in between. The CDR3 length is 13 residues. The germline V gene encodes CDR1 SNHLY and CDR2 FYNNEI. CDR3 DNA sequence: TGTGCCAGCTTGGGGCCAACAGGGCTCGAGCAGTACTTC. Translated, it gives CASLGPTGLEQYF.

The chain recombines TRBV28 with TRBJ2-7; 7 bases fit TRBD2. This CDR3 has 15 amino acids. Per germline, CDR1 MDHEN and CDR2 SYDVKM. J lost 3 bases, V lost 7 bases, and 12 bases had no gene match. The CDR3 loop reads CASTVRRAGDYEQYF. CDR3 nucleotides: TGTGCCAGCACAGTCCGGAGGGCGGGAGACTACGAGCAGTACTTC.

This chain uses TRBV27 with TRBJ2-7; D uncertain. The ends were cut back, 6 bases at V and 2 bases at J, with 17 bases in the middle. The V gene's germline CDR1 is MNHEY and CDR2 SMNVEV (reference sequence). The CDR3 is made up of 15 amino acids. DNA for the CDR3: TGTGCCAGCAGAATAACCCTAATTCCTCCCTACGAGCAGTACTTC. It yields the protein CASRITLIPPYEQYF.

This clone occurred once. This chain links TRBV15 with TRBJ2-3, with D possibly being TRBD2 (6 bases). Germline assignment: CDR1 LNHNV and CDR2 YYDKDF (reference sequence). Trimming pared 1 base from V and 4 bases from J, leaving 18 bases between. The length of the CDR3 is 17 residues. CDR3: CATSRARAGRFSDTQYF. In DNA, the CDR3 is TGTGCCACCAGCAGAGCGAGGGCCGGGAGATTTTCAGATACGCAGTATTTT.

The chain recombines TRBV7-9 with TRBJ2-7; TRBD2 is a possible D gene (6 bases). CDR1 and CDR2 from the germline V gene are SEHNR and FQNEAQ (reference sequence). This CDR3 is 15 amino acids long. Trimming stripped 3 bases from V and 3 bases from J, with 15 bases between. The CDR3 DNA reads TGTGCCAGCAGCTTCGGGGACTCATTGGGCTACGAGCAGTACTTC. It codes for CASSFGDSLGYEQYF.